Listed here is a single TCR beta chain. The sample is drawn from a study of T cell responses to AZD1222 COVID-19 vaccine. Method: immunoSEQ multiplex PCR; TCRdb's copy keeps in-frame clones and lacks some. The sample has 180,000 or so clones; 90% to 95% are singletons. This CDR3 region has 17 residues. V was pared by 4 bases and J by 0 bases, with 16 bases between. Germline V gene sequence: CDR1 MDHEN, CDR2 SYDVKM. The gene calls are TRBV28 and TRBJ1-3; the D gene is possibly TRBD1 (5 bases). The sequence was collected from an adult who received the MenACWY meningococcal vaccine as a control. Material: peripheral blood, obtained 28 days after the second dose of the MenACWY control vaccine. The CDR3 here is CASSWVRQFRSGNTIYF. The CDR3 bases are TGTGCCAGCAGTTGGGTCAGACAGTTCCGCTCTGGAAACACCATATATTTT.